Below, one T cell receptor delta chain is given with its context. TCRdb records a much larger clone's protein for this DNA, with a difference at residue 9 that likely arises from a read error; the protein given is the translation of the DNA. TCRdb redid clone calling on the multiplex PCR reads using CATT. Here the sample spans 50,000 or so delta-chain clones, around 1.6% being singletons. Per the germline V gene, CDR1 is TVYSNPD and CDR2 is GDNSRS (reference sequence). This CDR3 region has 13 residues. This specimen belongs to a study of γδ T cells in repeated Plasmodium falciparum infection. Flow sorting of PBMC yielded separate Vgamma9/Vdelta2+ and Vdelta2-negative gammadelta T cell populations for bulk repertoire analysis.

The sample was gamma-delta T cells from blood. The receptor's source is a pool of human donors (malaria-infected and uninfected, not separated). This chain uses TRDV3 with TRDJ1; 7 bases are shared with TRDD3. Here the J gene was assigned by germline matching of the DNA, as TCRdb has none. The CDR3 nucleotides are TGTGCCCTACTGGGGACCTCCACCAATAAACTCATCTTT. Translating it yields CALLGTSTNKLIF.